A single sample gave rise to the 10 T cell receptor beta chains below, sequenced in a study of shared clonotypes between healthy human individuals. This table comes from immunoSEQ multiplex PCR, and its TCRdb copy is limited to in-frame clones, with some not included. The repertoire has about 690,000 clones, about 90% of them found once; the top ten carry about 34%. Sample: memory CD8+ T cells from PBMCs. The subset was: CD45RO+ cells pooled with CCR7-negative TemRA cells. These receptors all stem from a man aged 18 to 30 in good health. Some clones in this sample may be carry-over from other donors' samples.

The chain joins TRBV5-6 to TRBJ1-2; unclear D gene. Trimming cost V 5 bases and J 6 bases, with 11 bases left between them. The CDR3 is 12 amino acids. From germline, CDR1 is SGHDT and CDR2 YYEEEE. For the CDR3, the DNA is TGTGCCAGCAGTAGCGGTGGGAATGGCTACACCTTC. As protein: CASSSGGNGYTF.

The rearrangement uses TRBV27 and TRBJ2-3; unclear D gene. The CDR3 has 13 amino acids. Germline V CDR1 and CDR2: MNHEY, SMNVEV (reference sequence). V was clipped by 0 bases and J by 4 bases, with 5 bases between them. The CDR3 loop reads CASSLSIADTQYF. CDR3 sequence (DNA): TGTGCCAGCAGTTTATCGATTGCAGATACGCAGTATTTT.

The chain employs TRBV9 and TRBJ2-7; D is uncertain. V was pared by 3 bases and J by 4 bases, with 8 bases between. There are 12 residues in the CDR3. Germline V lookup: CDR1 SGDLS, CDR2 YYNGEE. The CDR3 sequence: CASSADYYEQYF. CDR3 nucleotide sequence: TGTGCCAGCAGCGCCGATTATTACGAGCAGTACTTC.

V is TRBV27 and J is TRBJ2-7, with a tentative D call TRBD1 (5 bases). Germline lookup yields CDR1 MNHEY and CDR2 SMNVEV (reference sequence). This CDR3 has 11 residues. V dropped 8 bases and J dropped 8 bases, with 13 bases sitting between them. CDR3 sequence: CASSLGAKQYF. The CDR3 DNA follows: TGTGCCAGCTCTCTTGGGGCAAAGCAGTACTTC.

V gene TRBV7-9 combines with J gene TRBJ2-7; 8 positions match TRBD1. The germline CDR1 and CDR2 sequences are SEHNR and FQNEAQ (reference sequence). The ends lost 3 bases at V and 6 bases at J; junction bases unmatched: 1. CDR3 size: 12 residues. CDR3 DNA: TGTGCCAGCAGCTTCGGACAGGGCGAGCAGTACTTC. This gives the protein CASSFGQGEQYF.

The chain combines TRBV10-3 with TRBJ2-7; D is unresolved. The CDR3 is 12 residues long. Between the trimmed V and J ends, which lost 5 bases and 1 base, there was a span of 6 bases. Per germline, CDR1 ENHRY and CDR2 SYGVKD. The CDR3: CAISTPSYEQYF. The CDR3 nucleotides are TGTGCCATCAGTACACCTTCCTACGAGCAGTACTTC.

The V and J genes are TRBV14 and TRBJ2-7; unclear D gene. The CDR3 has 12 residues. Between the trimmed V and J ends, which lost 3 bases and 3 bases, there was a span of 6 bases. Germline values: CDR1 SGHDN, CDR2 FVKESK. In DNA form, the CDR3 reads TGTGCCAGCAGCCATATCGTCTACGAGCAGTACTTC. As protein: CASSHIVYEQYF.

The chain combines TRBV10-3 with TRBJ2-1, with 10 bases fitting TRBD2. With V trimmed by 4 bases and J by 8 bases, 2 bases remained unmatched. CDR3 size: 13 residues. Germline assignment: CDR1 ENHRY and CDR2 SYGVKD. The CDR3 reads CAISGLAGHEQFF. CDR3 coding DNA: TGTGCCATCAGTGGACTAGCGGGCCATGAGCAGTTCTTC.

This sequence joins TRBV28 and TRBJ2-7, with TRBD1 identical over 9 bases. V was pared by 4 bases and J by 12 bases, with 10 bases of the junction left unmatched. This CDR3 comprises 13 residues. CDR1 is MDHEN and CDR2 is SYDVKM in the germline V gene. CDR3 coding DNA: TGTGCCAGCAGTTCCCGCCCCCGGGACAGGGCGTACTTC. This gives the protein CASSSRPRDRAYF.

In this sample, this clone turned up once. The chain couples TRBV7-2 to TRBJ2-7; D unresolved. The V gene lost 0 bases and the J gene lost 2 bases, with 11 bases spanning the gap. The CDR3 is 15 amino acids. In germline, CDR1 is SGHTA, CDR2 FQGNSA. The chain's CDR3 is CASSLASLGAYEQYF. The CDR3 DNA is TGTGCCAGCAGCTTAGCCTCCCTAGGAGCCTACGAGCAGTACTTC.